The 27 T cell receptor beta chains below all came from one sample that was sequenced in a study of cytomegalovirus exposure and HLA in healthy donors. 60 Vbeta and 13 Jbeta primers were used in PCR. Profiling relied on immunoSEQ multiplex PCR, and the TCRdb table lists in-frame clones only, not all of them. The data show some 150,000 clones, nearly 80% seen once. The sequencing input was PBMCs. The receptors originated from a male donor in good health and CMV-seronegative.

The rearrangement links TRBV7-8 to TRBJ1-5; TRBD1 aligns across 7 bases. CDR1 and CDR2 from the germline V gene are SGHVS and FQNEAQ. Trimming cost V 4 bases and J 5 bases; bases outside gene matches: 11. The length of the CDR3 is 16 residues. The CDR3 bases are TGTGCCAGCAGCTCAGCAAACAGGGGATACGATCAGCCCCAGCATTTT. Encoded protein: CASSSANRGYDQPQHF.

Points on this clone: Additional DNA sequences in this sample encode the identical CDR3. The J gene is TRBJ1-1, the V gene TRBV18; 7 bases align to TRBD1. This CDR3 contains 15 residues. CDR1 and CDR2 (germline): KGHSH, LQKENI. V lost 3 bases and J lost 1; bases outside the gene matches: 5. CDR3 DNA sequence: TGTGCCAGCTCACCTACCGGGACAGCGAACACTGAAGCTTTCTTT. This codes for CASSPTGTANTEAFF.

The V gene is TRBV11-2, the J gene TRBJ1-5; D is uncertain. Germline V lookup: CDR1 SGHAT, CDR2 FQNNGV. V lost 1 base and J lost 5, with 6 bases in between. The CDR3 consists of 13 residues. For the CDR3, the DNA is TGTGCCAGCAGCTTAGCCCAGGATCAGCCCCAGCATTTT. Protein sequence: CASSLAQDQPQHF.

The CDR3 nucleotides read TGTGCCAGCAGCTTCCGGGGAAAGCAGTTCTTC. Amino acids: CASSFRGKQFF. The chain couples TRBV7-2 to TRBJ2-1; TRBD2 might be the D (5 bases). Trimming took off 3 bases at V and 11 bases at J, with 8 bases between the two ends. The germline CDR1 and CDR2 sequences are SGHTA and FQGNSA. The CDR3 is 11 residues long.

V is TRBV27 and J is TRBJ2-5; 14 bases are shared with TRBD2. The V gene's germline CDR1 is MNHEY and CDR2 SMNVEV (reference sequence). J lost 5 bases, V lost 3 bases, and 5 bases had no gene match. The CDR3 is made up of 16 amino acids. In DNA form, the CDR3 reads TGTGCCAGCAGTTTCGGGACTAGCGGGAGCCGGGAGACCCAGTACTTC. Amino acids: CASSFGTSGSRETQYF.

This rearrangement joins TRBV7-2 to TRBJ2-3; D is uncertain. The CDR3 totals 11 residues. Germline V gene data show CDR1 as SGHTA and CDR2 as FQGNSA. V was trimmed by 4 bases and J by 13 bases, leaving 12 bases between them. For the CDR3, the DNA is TGTGCCAGCAGCTCTTCCTACGCCGAGTATTTT. Translated, it gives CASSSSYAEYF.

CDR3 sequence: CASRRQVGTEAFF. CDR3 coding DNA: TGTGCCAGCAGAAGACAGGTAGGGACTGAAGCTTTCTTT. The chain has TRBV7-3 and TRBJ1-1; tentatively, D is TRBD1 (6 bases). Germline CDR1 and CDR2: SGHTA and FQGTGA. The V end was cut by 6 bases, the J end by 5 bases, with 13 bases between. There are 13 residues in the CDR3.

The DNA of the CDR3 is TGTGCCAGCAGCCGCCGAGGGACTAGCTCCTACAATGAGCAGTTCTTC. Encoded protein: CASSRRGTSSYNEQFF. The V and J genes are TRBV4-2 and TRBJ2-1; the match to TRBD2 covers 8 bases. J lost 0 bases, V lost 4 bases, and 5 bases had no gene match. The CDR3 has 16 amino acids. Germline assignment: CDR1 LGHNA and CDR2 YNFKEQ.

The J gene is TRBJ2-1, the V gene TRBV11-3; possible D gene TRBD2, 5 bases. Germline CDR1 reads SGHNT; CDR2 reads YENEEA. The germline V and J ends were trimmed by 1 base and 0 bases, with 10 bases remaining between them. The CDR3 spans 16 residues. In DNA, the CDR3 is TGTGCCAGCAGCTTAGTCCCGGGGAGCTCCTACAATGAGCAGTTCTTC. Translation gives CASSLVPGSSYNEQFF.

The V gene is TRBV27, the J gene TRBJ2-7, with 10 bases aligning to TRBD2. Germline assignment: CDR1 MNHEY and CDR2 SMNVEV (reference sequence). This CDR3 is 15 amino acids long. The V and J ends lost 6 bases and 1 base, in that order; junction bases with no gene match: 6. For the CDR3, the DNA is TGTGCCAGCAGACAAGCGGGAGGGAAGTCCTACGAGCAGTACTTC. Its translation: CASRQAGGKSYEQYF.

This clone has just a few counts. The chain links TRBV6-5 to TRBJ1-1; 7 nucleotides line up with TRBD1. V lost 5 bases, J lost 3 bases, and 9 bases stayed unmatched. Germline assignment: CDR1 MNHEY and CDR2 SVGAGI. CDR3 length equals 15 residues. The DNA for the CDR3 is TGTGCCAGCAGTAATACAGGGGTGGTTGACACTGAAGCTTTCTTT. Translated, it gives CASSNTGVVDTEAFF.

The chain employs TRBV4-3 and TRBJ2-1; 10 positions agree with TRBD2. Germline V gene lookup returns CDR1 LGHNA and CDR2 YSLEER. The CDR3 extends over 21 amino acids. V lost 1 base and J lost 0; bases outside the gene matches: 15. CDR3 nucleotides: TGCGCCAGCAGCCAAGTTCTCTCCGGGACTAGCGTCTTTAGCTCCTACAATGAGCAGTTCTTC. As protein: CASSQVLSGTSVFSSYNEQFF.

The chain employs TRBV11-1 and TRBJ2-6, with 10 bases lining up with TRBD1. Germline V CDR1 and CDR2: SGHAT, FQDESV (reference sequence). CDR3 length: 13 amino acids. Unmatched junction bases numbered 3, after V lost 5 bases and J lost 11 bases. The CDR3 nucleotides read TGTGCCAGCAGCCCGGACAGGGGGGACGTCCTGACTTTC. Protein: CASSPDRGDVLTF.

V usage is TRBV27 and J usage is TRBJ2-1, with D possibly being TRBD1 (6 bases). The CDR3 has 15 residues. The germline CDR1 and CDR2 sequences are MNHEY and SMNVEV (reference sequence). The V end was cut by 3 bases, the J end by 3 bases, with 12 bases between. The CDR3 DNA is TGTGCCAGCAGTTTGGCAGGGGCCCTCTACAATGAGCAGTTCTTC. It encodes CASSLAGALYNEQFF.

The chain employs TRBV18 and TRBJ1-1, with D hard to call. The V gene lost 6 bases and the J gene lost 1 base, with 12 bases spanning the gap. CDR1 and CDR2 (germline): KGHSH, LQKENI. There are 14 residues in the CDR3. The CDR3 loop is CASSSSIGNTEAFF. The CDR3 DNA reads as TGTGCCAGCTCCTCATCGATCGGGAACACTGAAGCTTTCTTT.

This clone was picked up one time. The chain couples TRBV18 to TRBJ2-7, with 12 bases fitting TRBD1. This CDR3 has 14 amino acids. The trim removed 6 bases at V and 7 bases at J, leaving 7 bases unmatched. Looked up from germline, CDR1 is KGHSH and CDR2 is LQKENI. CDR3: CASSPGTGGFEQYF. The CDR3 nucleotides are TGTGCCAGCTCCCCCGGGACAGGGGGCTTTGAGCAGTACTTC.

This clone was seen more than once but under ten times. The chain couples TRBV9 to TRBJ2-2, with D unclear. Germline lookup yields CDR1 SGDLS and CDR2 YYNGEE. V lost 4 bases to trimming and J lost 6 bases, with 16 bases between them. The CDR3 spans 15 residues. CDR3 protein: CASSPTRLPSGELFF. The DNA of the CDR3 is TGTGCCAGCAGCCCAACCAGACTTCCTTCCGGGGAGCTGTTTTTT. Full variable domain (outside the CDR3, taken from reference TRBV9 and TRBJ2-2): DSGVTQTPKHLITATGQRVTLRCSPRSGDLSVYWYQQSLDQGLQFLIQYYNGEERAKGNILERFSAQQFPDLHSELNLSSLELGDSALYFCASSPTRLPSGELFFGEGSRLTVL.

The rearrangement uses TRBV30 and TRBJ1-3, with D unresolved. Germline V CDR1 and CDR2: GTSNPN, SVGIG (reference sequence). The CDR3 is 16 amino acids. Trimming removed 0 bases at V and 0 bases at J, with 12 bases between. The CDR3 loop is CAWSVLSPGSGNTIYF. The CDR3 nucleotides read TGTGCCTGGAGTGTACTGTCTCCAGGCTCTGGAAACACCATATATTTT.

This clone was picked up a small number of times. J is TRBJ1-3 and V is TRBV11-2; 9 nucleotides match TRBD1. Germline V gene lookup returns CDR1 SGHAT and CDR2 FQNNGV. The ends lost 5 bases at V and 4 bases at J; junction bases unmatched: 9. This CDR3 spans 16 amino acids. The CDR3 sequence is CASSARNRGQGNTIYF. The DNA of the CDR3 is TGTGCCAGCAGCGCTAGGAACAGGGGGCAGGGAAACACCATATATTTT.

This chain links TRBV9 with TRBJ2-1; 8 bases line up with TRBD1. The CDR3 is 17 residues long. Germline lookup yields CDR1 SGDLS and CDR2 YYNGEE. The trim removed 3 bases at V and 7 bases at J, leaving 15 bases unmatched. CDR3 sequence reads: CASSERGGTGGKNEQFF. The DNA for the CDR3 is TGTGCCAGCAGCGAGAGGGGTGGTACAGGGGGAAAGAATGAGCAGTTCTTC.

V gene TRBV2 combines with J gene TRBJ1-1; D is unresolved. Trimming cost V 0 bases and J 0 bases, with 11 bases left between them. Germline CDR1 reads SNHLY; CDR2 reads FYNNEI. The CDR3 covers 16 residues. The CDR3 bases are TGTGCCAGCAGTGAAGCGCTCGGAGGGATGAACACTGAAGCTTTCTTT. Encoded protein: CASSEALGGMNTEAFF.

In its sample, this clone was seen a few times. The rearrangement joins TRBV19 to TRBJ1-1; D may be TRBD1 (6 bases). Germline loops: CDR1 LNHDA, CDR2 SQIVND (reference sequence). The V end was cut by 6 bases, the J end by 5 bases, with 7 bases between. The CDR3 extends over 11 amino acids. The CDR3, as DNA: TGTGCCAGTAGCGACAGGACTGAAGCTTTCTTT. This translates into CASSDRTEAFF. Using reference TRBV19 and TRBJ1-1 for the parts outside the CDR3, the full variable domain is DGGITQSPKYLFRKEGQNVTLSCEQNLNHDAMYWYRQDPGQGLRLIYYSQIVNDFQKGDIAEGYSVSREKKESFPLTVTSAQKNPTAFYLCASSDRTEAFFGQGTRLTVV.

This rearrangement joins TRBV4-3 to TRBJ1-4; TRBD1 matches at 9 bases. Trimming removed 1 base from V and 1 base from J; junction bases left unmatched: 19. Germline CDR1 and CDR2: LGHNA and YSLEER. The CDR3 is made up of 22 amino acids. Here the CDR3 reads CASSQVATGTGSLIGTNEKLFF. CDR3 DNA sequence: TGCGCCAGCAGCCAAGTAGCCACCGGGACAGGGAGTTTGATTGGAACTAATGAAAAACTGTTTTTT.

V and J are TRBV30 and TRBJ2-7; 8 nucleotides match TRBD1. The germline gives CDR1 GTSNPN, CDR2 SVGIG (reference sequence). The CDR3 runs to 13 residues. V lost 5 bases to trimming and J lost 4 bases; unmatched junction nucleotides: 7. The CDR3 nucleotides read TGTGCCTGGGACCGGGACAGGAAATACGAGCAGTACTTC. Its protein product is CAWDRDRKYEQYF.

As DNA, the CDR3 is TGTGCCAGCAGTTCCACAGGGGGCACTGAAGCTTTCTTT. It encodes CASSSTGGTEAFF. The rearrangement links TRBV2 to TRBJ1-1; TRBD1 matches 8 bases. Germline-derived CDR1 and CDR2 are SNHLY and FYNNEI. V lost 5 bases, J lost 4 bases, and 3 bases stayed unmatched. This CDR3 contains 13 residues.

This rearrangement joins TRBV10-2 to TRBJ2-3; 7 nucleotides match TRBD1. The CDR3 is 15 residues long. Germline lookup yields CDR1 WSHSY and CDR2 SAAADI. Losses at the gene ends were 3 bases for V and 2 bases for J; bases not matched to a gene: 5. CDR3 coding DNA: TGCGCCAGCAGTGACGAGGGGGCTTACACAGATACGCAGTATTTT. This encodes CASSDEGAYTDTQYF.

This clone was seen once. This chain joins TRBV29-1 and TRBJ1-2, with D unclear. The CDR3 is 14 amino acids. The V end lost 4 bases, the J end lost 5 bases, and 17 bases lay between the germline ends. CDR1 SQVTM and CDR2 ANQGSEA come from the germline V gene. The CDR3 here is CSVGSGSGTYGYTF. In nucleotides, the CDR3 is TGCAGCGTTGGTTCCGGGTCGGGAACATATGGCTACACCTTC.